Presented here are 4 T cell receptor beta chains from one specimen sequenced in a study of cytomegalovirus exposure and HLA in healthy donors. 13 Jbeta primers and 60 Vbeta primers were used for the PCR. Assay used: immunoSEQ multiplex PCR; TCRdb lists only in-frame clones, some missing. The sample includes some 160,000 clones, 70% to 85% of them seen just once. Sequencing input: PBMCs. Receptors were obtained from a woman in her twenties or thirties in good health and CMV-seronegative.

V gene TRBV10-3 combines with J gene TRBJ2-1; 10 positions agree with TRBD2. The trim removed 10 bases at V and 8 bases at J, leaving 17 bases unmatched. The CDR3 covers 16 residues. In germline, CDR1 is ENHRY, CDR2 SYGVKD. CDR3 amino acids: CANDETSGRSLDEQFF. CDR3 sequence (DNA): TGTGCCAACGACGAGACTAGCGGGCGTTCGTTGGATGAGCAGTTCTTC.

V usage is TRBV18 and J usage is TRBJ1-2, with D tentatively TRBD1 (6 bases). Germline-derived CDR1 and CDR2 are KGHSH and LQKENI. The CDR3 extends over 15 amino acids. Trimming stripped 6 bases from V and 7 bases from J, with 21 bases between. The CDR3 here is CASSFNGQSEVGYTF. The CDR3 bases are TGTGCCAGCTCGTTCAATGGACAGAGCGAAGTTGGCTACACCTTC. Based on the CDR3 plus reference TRBV18 and TRBJ1-2, the full variable domain is NAGVMQNPRHLVRRRGQEARLRCSPMKGHSHVYWYRQLPEEGLKFMVYLQKENIIDESGMPKERFSAEFPKEGPSILRIQQVVRGDSAAYFCASSFNGQSEVGYTFGSGTRLTVV.

This clone was counted a few times. The chain links TRBV5-1 to TRBJ2-7; 9 nucleotides match TRBD1. The V gene's germline CDR1 is SGHRS and CDR2 YFSETQ. The ends lost 1 base at V and 4 bases at J; junction bases unmatched: 6. The CDR3 extends over 15 amino acids. The CDR3 protein is CASSLQADRGYEQYF. As DNA, the CDR3 is TGCGCCAGCAGCTTGCAGGCGGACAGGGGTTACGAGCAGTACTTC.

The rearrangement joins TRBV6-6 to TRBJ2-5; D gene ambiguous. From germline, CDR1 is MNHNY and CDR2 SVGAGI (reference sequence). CDR3 length: 12 residues. The V end was cut by 7 bases, the J end by 7 bases, with 13 bases between. CDR3 residues: CASTLSGGTQYF. CDR3 nucleotide sequence: TGTGCCAGCACTCTCTCCGGCGGGACCCAGTACTTC.